The next 11 T cell receptor beta chains were all read from a single sample in a study of shared clonotypes between healthy human individuals. Clones were read by immunoSEQ multiplex PCR, and TCRdb kept only the in-frame ones, dropping some. The sample records roughly 2.6 million clones, around 94% being singletons. The source material was naive CD4+ T cells sorted from blood. Subset given: CD45RA+ positively selected. These receptor sequences come from a man aged 18 to 30 in good health.

The V gene is TRBV18, the J gene TRBJ2-3; 8 bases line up with TRBD2. V dropped 6 bases and J dropped 5; count of bases not matched to a gene: 7. The CDR3 loop spans 14 amino acids. Germline values: CDR1 KGHSH, CDR2 LQKENI. The DNA of the CDR3 is TGTGCCAGCTCGTCGACGAGCGGGGGAGATACGCAGTATTTT. Protein: CASSSTSGGDTQYF.

This clone appeared a single time. This rearrangement joins TRBV28 to TRBJ2-1, with 11 bases lining up with TRBD2. V was pared by 4 bases and J by 3 bases, with 2 bases of the junction left unmatched. CDR1 and CDR2 from the germline V gene are MDHEN and SYDVKM. This CDR3 contains 15 residues. The CDR3 DNA reads TGTGCCAGCAGTTCGGGACTAGCGGACTACAATGAGCAGTTCTTC. It yields the protein CASSSGLADYNEQFF. Supplemented by reference TRBV28 and TRBJ2-1, the full variable domain reads DVKVTQSSRYLVKRTGEKVFLECVQDMDHENMFWYRQDPGLGLRLIYFSYDVKMKEKGDIPEGYSVSREKKERFSLILESASTNQTSMYLCASSSGLADYNEQFFGPGTRLTVL.

The chain recombines TRBV15 with TRBJ2-1; D is undetermined. V lost 5 bases, J lost 0 bases, and 20 bases lay in between. The CDR3 extends over 18 amino acids. Germline CDR1 LNHNV, CDR2 YYDKDF (reference sequence). The CDR3 reads CATSHGLVSQSSYNEQFF. The CDR3 nucleotides read TGTGCCACCAGCCATGGGTTAGTATCCCAGAGCTCCTACAATGAGCAGTTCTTC.

The chain recombines TRBV28 with TRBJ2-7, with 9 nucleotides matching TRBD2. V was pared by 9 bases and J by 1 base, with 7 bases of the junction left unmatched. The CDR3 has 14 amino acids. CDR1 is MDHEN, CDR2 SYDVKM, per germline. The CDR3 spells CASRRGGASYEQYF. As DNA, the CDR3 is TGTGCCAGTAGGCGCGGGGGGGCGTCCTACGAGCAGTACTTC.

This chain connects TRBV7-2 to TRBJ2-7; D call uncertain. The CDR3 runs 12 residues. Germline V lookup: CDR1 SGHTA, CDR2 FQGNSA. V lost 2 bases and J 10 bases, leaving 12 bases between the germline ends. CDR3 bases: TGTGCCAGCAGCTTAAAGGTTGCGTCCCAGTACTTC. It encodes CASSLKVASQYF.

In its sample, this clone was seen a few times. V and J are TRBV7-9 and TRBJ2-7, with TRBD2 matching 8 bases. After removal of 7 bases from V and 5 bases from J, the junction contained 7 bases not matched to a gene. The CDR3 has 13 residues. Germline V lookup: CDR1 SEHNR, CDR2 FQNEAQ (reference sequence). CDR3 DNA: TGTGCCAGCATTGAGAGCGGGGGTAACGAGCAGTACTTC. Encoded protein: CASIESGGNEQYF.

This chain uses TRBV11-2 with TRBJ2-3, with D perhaps TRBD1 (6 bases). The ends were cut back, 2 bases at V and 6 bases at J, with 12 bases in the middle. The CDR3 is 14 residues long. CDR1 is SGHAT and CDR2 is FQNNGV in the germline V gene. The CDR3 protein is CASSLRGRGDTQYF. The DNA for the CDR3 is TGTGCCAGCAGCTTAAGGGGAAGGGGGGATACGCAGTATTTT.

This chain connects TRBV6-1 to TRBJ1-4; 9 bases align to TRBD1. Trimming removed 4 bases from V and 9 bases from J; junction bases left unmatched: 9. The CDR3 totals 15 residues. CDR1 and CDR2 from the germline V gene are MNHNS and SASEGT. The CDR3: CASSGTGTGTKKLFF. Written as DNA, the CDR3 is TGTGCCAGCAGTGGGACCGGGACAGGGACCAAAAAACTGTTTTTT.

The V and J genes are TRBV18 and TRBJ2-7, with 9 positions matching TRBD1. Germline V gives CDR1 KGHSH, CDR2 LQKENI. After removal of 3 bases from V and 2 bases from J, the junction contained 11 bases not matched to a gene. The CDR3 contains 17 residues. The CDR3 sequence: CASSPLPGQGVAYEQYF. CDR3 coding DNA: TGTGCCAGCTCACCGCTCCCGGGACAGGGAGTAGCCTACGAGCAGTACTTC.

The chain combines TRBV4-3 with TRBJ2-1; the match to TRBD1 covers 10 bases. This CDR3 region has 15 residues. Looked up from germline, CDR1 is LGHNA and CDR2 is YSLEER. The V gene end was trimmed by 4 bases and the J gene end by 2 bases; junction bases not matched to a gene: 2. The CDR3 DNA reads as TGCGCCAGCAGCCGACAGGGGGCCACCTACAATGAGCAGTTCTTC. Translated: CASSRQGATYNEQFF.

V gene TRBV2 combines with J gene TRBJ2-3; 10 nucleotides align to TRBD2. The germline CDR1 and CDR2 sequences are SNHLY and FYNNEI. CDR3 size: 16 residues. After removal of 5 bases from V and 1 base from J, the junction contained 6 bases not matched to a gene. This chain's CDR3 is CASSFSGGPRTDTQYF. The CDR3 DNA reads as TGTGCCAGCAGTTTTAGCGGGGGGCCCCGCACAGATACGCAGTATTTT.